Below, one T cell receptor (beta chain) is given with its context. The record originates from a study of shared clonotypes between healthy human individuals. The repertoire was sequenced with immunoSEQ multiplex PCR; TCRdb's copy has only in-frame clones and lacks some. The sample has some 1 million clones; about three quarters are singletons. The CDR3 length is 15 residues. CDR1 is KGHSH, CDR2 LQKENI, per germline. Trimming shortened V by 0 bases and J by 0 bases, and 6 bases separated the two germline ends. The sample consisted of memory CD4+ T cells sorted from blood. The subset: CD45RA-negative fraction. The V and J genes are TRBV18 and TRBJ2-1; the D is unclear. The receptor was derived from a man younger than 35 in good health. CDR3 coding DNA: TGTGCCAGCTCACCACCGGCTCGCTCCTACAATGAGCAGTTCTTC. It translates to CASSPPARSYNEQFF. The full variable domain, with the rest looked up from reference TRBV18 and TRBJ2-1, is NAGVMQNPRHLVRRRGQEARLRCSPMKGHSHVYWYRQLPEEGLKFMVYLQKENIIDESGMPKERFSAEFPKEGPSILRIQQVVRGDSAAYFCASSPPARSYNEQFFGPGTRLTVL.